The clone carrying this T cell receptor beta chain was counted ten times or more. The data were taken from a study of CD8 T cells in ankylosing spondylitis. The ends were cut back, 0 bases at V and 6 bases at J, with 13 bases in the middle. Per the germline V gene, CDR1 is SGHDT and CDR2 is YYEEEE. The CDR3 runs to 15 residues. A quantitative 5'-RACE method, one with molecular barcodes, was used to make TCR beta libraries. TCRdb passed the 5' RACE reads through MiXCR, listing each CDR3 protein once. The sample lists 200,000 to 250,000 distinct CDR3 sequences, about 10% occurring once. The chain employs TRBV5-6 and TRBJ2-1, with D possibly being TRBD2 (6 bases). The sample consisted of blood, either unsorted or a sorted T cell fraction (not recorded which). The receptor was isolated from a male donor with ankylosing spondylitis or in good health (not recorded which). The CDR3 reads CASSLEAGLSNEQFF. The CDR3 DNA follows: TGTGCCAGCAGCTTGGAGGCGGGGTTAAGCAATGAGCAGTTCTTC. Full variable domain (outside the CDR3, taken from reference TRBV5-6 and TRBJ2-1): DAGVTQSPTHLIKTRGQQVTLRCSPKSGHDTVSWYQQALGQGPQFIFQYYEEEERQRGNFPDRFSGHQFPNYSSELNVNALLLGDSALYLCASSLEAGLSNEQFFGPGTRLTVL.